This is a list of T cell receptor beta chains from one sample in a study of blood T cell repertoires in COVID-19. Sequencing was performed with immunoSEQ multiplex PCR; in TCRdb, only in-frame clones are kept and a portion is missing. The sample carries 180,000 or so clones, 70% to 90% recorded once. The source material was peripheral blood. All receptors derive from an elderly woman with acute or convalescent COVID-19. CDR3s include the opening cysteine and the closing phenylalanine or tryptophan. The order of the fields is J gene, D gene, clone size, V gene, CDR3 length, CDR3 DNA, CDR3 protein. The D gene is left open where the match is weak. Size values are once, few and many counts, or a class for expanded clones, and some rows have none.

>TRBJ2-2|-|-|TRBV19|17
TGTGCCAGTAGCCCAAGGGGGATCCACCCAAACACCGGGGAGCTGTTTTTT
CASSPRGIHPNTGELFF
>TRBJ2-3|TRBD1|-|TRBV4-2|16
TGTGCCAGCAGCCGTGGGACAGACCCTAGCACAGATACGCAGTATTTT
CASSRGTDPSTDTQYF
>TRBJ2-7|-|few|TRBV30|13
TGTGCCTGGAGTCCCCACCGGGGTTACGAGCAGTACTTC
CAWSPHRGYEQYF
>TRBJ1-1|-|-|TRBV11-2|14
TGTGCCAGCAGCACCCGAGGAGGGGCCACTGAAGCTTTCTTT
CASSTRGGATEAFF
>TRBJ2-3|-|once|TRBV5-5|15
TGTGCCAGCAGCTTAGGCGGTCCTAGCACAGATACGCAGTATTTT
CASSLGGPSTDTQYF
>TRBJ1-2|TRBD1|few|TRBV2|14
TGTGCCAGCAGTTATATACAGGGGTCTAAAGGCTACACCTTC
CASSYIQGSKGYTF
>TRBJ1-6|-|-|TRBV15|14
TGTGCCACCAGTCCGGGCTCCTATAATTCACCCCTCCACTTT
CATSPGSYNSPLHF
>TRBJ2-5|TRBD1|once|TRBV10-3|13
TGTGCCATCAGGCAAACAGGGGAAGAGACCCAGTACTTC
CAIRQTGEETQYF
>TRBJ1-1|-|-|TRBV29-1|13
TGCAGCGTCGCCTGGACGGGAGGTGGAGAGGCTTTCTTT
CSVAWTGGGEAFF
>TRBJ1-1|TRBD1|-|TRBV30|13
TGTGCCTGGAGTGGAACAGGGGACACTGAAGCTTTCTTT
CAWSGTGDTEAFF
>TRBJ2-7|-|-|TRBV2|11
TGTGCCAGCAGTGGGGGGGTCGAGCAGTACTTC
CASSGGVEQYF
>TRBJ1-5|-|-|TRBV19|14
TGTGCCAGCTCGGCTGACAGTCGCAATCAGCCCCAGCATTTT
CASSADSRNQPQHF
>TRBJ1-4|-|-|TRBV28|14
TGTGCCAGCAGTGGGGCAGTGCCTAATGAAAAACTGTTTTTT
CASSGAVPNEKLFF
>TRBJ2-7|-|-|TRBV27|15
TGTGCCAGCAGTTTAACCGGGTTGGGTTCCTACGAGCAGTACTTC
CASSLTGLGSYEQYF
>TRBJ1-1|-|-|TRBV10-3|13
TGTGCCATCAGACGGGATATGAACACTGAAGCTTTCTTT
CAIRRDMNTEAFF
>TRBJ1-2|TRBD1|-|TRBV7-8|15
TGTGCCAGCAGCATAGGGGACAGGGAGATTTCGGGCTACACCTTC
CASSIGDREISGYTF
>TRBJ1-5|-|few|TRBV5-1|15
TGCGCCAGCAGCTTGGGAACAGTTAGCAATCAGCCCCAGCATTTT
CASSLGTVSNQPQHF
>TRBJ1-5|TRBD1|-|TRBV6-5|15
TGTGCCAGCAAGAGAGATCAGGGGGCGGGTCAGCCCCAGCATTTT
CASKRDQGAGQPQHF
>TRBJ1-2|TRBD1|-|TRBV5-6|13
TGTGCCAGCAGTGGGACAGGGAACTATGGCTACACCTTC
CASSGTGNYGYTF
>TRBJ1-1|TRBD1|-|TRBV19|15
TGTGCCAGTCAAGGACAGGGTGCGACTAACACTGAAGCTTTCTTT
CASQGQGATNTEAFF
>TRBJ1-4|TRBD1|once|TRBV10-3|15
TGTGCCATCAGCGTGACGGGACAGGGGACCGAAAAACTGTTTTTT
CAISVTGQGTEKLFF
>TRBJ1-1|TRBD1|-|TRBV7-2|14
TGTGCCAGCAGCCCAGGACAGGTGAACACTGAAGCTTTCTTT
CASSPGQVNTEAFF
>TRBJ2-5|-|once|TRBV15|14
TGTGCCACCAGCAGAGAAGGGGGTTCAGGGACCCAGTACTTC
CATSREGGSGTQYF
>TRBJ2-7|TRBD2|-|TRBV10-2|14
TGCGCCAGCAGGAGTAGCGGGAGGGCCAACGAGCAGTACTTC
CASRSSGRANEQYF
>TRBJ2-1|TRBD2|-|TRBV4-1|15
TGCGCCAGCAGCCCTTCCGGGAGGGCCTACAATGAGCAGTTCTTC
CASSPSGRAYNEQFF
>TRBJ1-2|-|-|TRBV7-2|13
TGTGCCAGCAGCTTAGCTTGGCAGGATGGCTACACCTTC
CASSLAWQDGYTF
>TRBJ1-1|-|-|TRBV28|12
TGTGCCAGCAGGATACAGAACACTGAAGCTTTCTTT
CASRIQNTEAFF
>TRBJ2-7|TRBD1|-|TRBV30|14
TGTGCCTGGACTCCGGGACAGGGATACTACGAGCAGTACTTC
CAWTPGQGYYEQYF
>TRBJ2-7|TRBD2|-|TRBV4-3|15
TGCGCCAGCAGCCAAGTGGGCGGGAGGGACTACGAGCAGTACTTC
CASSQVGGRDYEQYF
>TRBJ2-3|-|-|TRBV7-2|15
TGTGCCAGCAGCTTAGGCCGACAGGGGACTAATACGCAGTATTTT
CASSLGRQGTNTQYF
>TRBJ2-1|-|-|TRBV7-9|12
TGTGCCAGCAGCAGGGACTTCCCGCAGGAGTTCTTC
CASSRDFPQEFF
>TRBJ2-3|-|-|TRBV7-8|14
TGTGCCAGCAATAGGGAGTGGGTCACAGATACGCAGTATTTT
CASNREWVTDTQYF
>TRBJ2-5|TRBD2|-|TRBV3-1/TRBV3-2|16
TGTGCCAGCAGCCAAGTTCGCCTAGCGGGACAAGAGACCCAGTACTTC
CASSQVRLAGQETQYF
>TRBJ2-1|TRBD2|-|TRBV28|15
TGTGCCAGCAACATACCGCTAGCGGGAGGCTTCAAACAGTTCTTC
CASNIPLAGGFKQFF
>TRBJ1-5|-|-|TRBV19|12
TGTGCCAGTAGTATTGAAGAGCAGCCCCAGCATTTT
CASSIEEQPQHF
>TRBJ1-2|TRBD1|-|TRBV7-9|15
TGTGCCAGCACCAAAATCCGGGACAGGGGCTATGGCTACACCTTC
CASTKIRDRGYGYTF
>TRBJ2-7|-|once|TRBV12-3/TRBV12-4|12
TGTGCCAGCAGCTTTCAGGGGTACGAGCAGTACTTC
CASSFQGYEQYF
>TRBJ1-1|-|-|TRBV7-8|13
TGTGCCAGCAGCACACCTCAGAACACTGAAGCTTTCTTT
CASSTPQNTEAFF
>TRBJ2-3|TRBD2|-|TRBV7-3|20
TGTGCCAGCAGCCCCCACTCCCCTGGACTAGCGGGAGGGTACACAGATACGCAGTATTTT
CASSPHSPGLAGGYTDTQYF
>TRBJ1-1|-|-|TRBV7-2|14
TGTGCCAGCAGCCCCCGGGGGGCGGCGGCGACGGCTTTCTTT
CASSPRGAAATAFF
>TRBJ1-1|-|-|TRBV29-1|14
TGCAGCGTTGAAGATTGGTCCGGGGGTACTGAAGCTTTCTTT
CSVEDWSGGTEAFF
>TRBJ2-2|TRBD1|-|TRBV15|14
TGTGCCACCAGCGGGGACAGGGGCACCGGGGAGCTGTTTTTT
CATSGDRGTGELFF
>TRBJ2-3|TRBD2|-|TRBV5-1|15
TGCGCCAGCTTCCGGGGTAGCGGGGCCACAGATACGCAGTATTTT
CASFRGSGATDTQYF